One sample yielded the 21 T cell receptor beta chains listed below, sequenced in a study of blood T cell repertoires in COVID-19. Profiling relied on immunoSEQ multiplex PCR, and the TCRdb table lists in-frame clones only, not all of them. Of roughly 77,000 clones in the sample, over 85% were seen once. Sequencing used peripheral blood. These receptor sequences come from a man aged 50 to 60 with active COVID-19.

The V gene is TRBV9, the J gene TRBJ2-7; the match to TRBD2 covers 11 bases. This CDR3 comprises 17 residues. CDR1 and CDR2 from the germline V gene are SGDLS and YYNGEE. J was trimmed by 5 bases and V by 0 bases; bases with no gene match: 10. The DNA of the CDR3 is TGTGCCAGCAGCGTAGGGGGTGGTAGCGGGAGGGCTCACGAGCAGTACTTC. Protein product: CASSVGGGSGRAHEQYF. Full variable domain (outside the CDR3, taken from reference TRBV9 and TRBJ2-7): DSGVTQTPKHLITATGQRVTLRCSPRSGDLSVYWYQQSLDQGLQFLIQYYNGEERAKGNILERFSAQQFPDLHSELNLSSLELGDSALYFCASSVGGGSGRAHEQYFGPGTRLTVT.

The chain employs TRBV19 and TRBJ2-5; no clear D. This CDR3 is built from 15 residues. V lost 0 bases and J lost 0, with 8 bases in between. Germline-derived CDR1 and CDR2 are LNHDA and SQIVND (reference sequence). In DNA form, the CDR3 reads TGTGCCAGTAGTATAGATGCAGACTACCAAGAGACCCAGTACTTC. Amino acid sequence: CASSIDADYQETQYF.

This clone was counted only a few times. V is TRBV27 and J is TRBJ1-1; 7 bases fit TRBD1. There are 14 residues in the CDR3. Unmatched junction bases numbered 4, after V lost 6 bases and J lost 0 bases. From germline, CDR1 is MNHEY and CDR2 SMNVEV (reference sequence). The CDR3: CASSSDRVNTEAFF. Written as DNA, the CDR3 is TGTGCCAGCAGCTCCGACAGGGTGAACACTGAAGCTTTCTTT.

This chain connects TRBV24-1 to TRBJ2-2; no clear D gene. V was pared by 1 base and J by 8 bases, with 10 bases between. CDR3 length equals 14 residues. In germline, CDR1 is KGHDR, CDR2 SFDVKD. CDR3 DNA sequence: TGTGCCACCAGTGATTTATCGACTTTAGGGGAGCTGTTTTTT. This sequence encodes CATSDLSTLGELFF.

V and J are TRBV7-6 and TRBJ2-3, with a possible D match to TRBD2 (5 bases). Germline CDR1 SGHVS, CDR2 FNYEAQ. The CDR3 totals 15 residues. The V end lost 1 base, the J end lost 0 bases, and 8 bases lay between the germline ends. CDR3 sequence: CASSLVGGSTDTQYF. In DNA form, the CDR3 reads TGTGCCAGCAGCTTAGTCGGCGGGAGCACAGATACGCAGTATTTT.

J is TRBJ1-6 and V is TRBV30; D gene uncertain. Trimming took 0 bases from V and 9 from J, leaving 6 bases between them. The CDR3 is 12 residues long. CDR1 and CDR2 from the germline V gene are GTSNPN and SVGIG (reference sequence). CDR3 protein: CAWSVLSSPLHF. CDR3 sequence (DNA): TGTGCCTGGAGTGTACTAAGTTCACCCCTCCACTTT.

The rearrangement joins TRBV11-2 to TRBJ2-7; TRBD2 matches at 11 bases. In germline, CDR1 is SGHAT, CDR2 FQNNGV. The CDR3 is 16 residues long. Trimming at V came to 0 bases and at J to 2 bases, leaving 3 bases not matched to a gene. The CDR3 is CASSLELAGDPYEQYF. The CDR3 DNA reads TGTGCCAGCAGCTTAGAACTAGCGGGAGACCCCTACGAGCAGTACTTC. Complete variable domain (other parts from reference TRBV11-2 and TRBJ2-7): EAGVAQSPRYKIIEKRQSVAFWCNPISGHATLYWYQQILGQGPKLLIQFQNNGVVDDSQLPKDRFSAERLKGVDSTLKIQPAKLEDSAVYLCASSLELAGDPYEQYFGPGTRLTVT.

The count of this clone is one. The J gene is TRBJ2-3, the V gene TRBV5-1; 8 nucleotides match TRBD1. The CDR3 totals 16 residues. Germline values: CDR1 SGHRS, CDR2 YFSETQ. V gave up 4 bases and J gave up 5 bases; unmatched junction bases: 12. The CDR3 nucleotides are TGCGCCAGCAGCGAGAATCAGGGGGCGTCAAAAGATACGCAGTATTTT. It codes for CASSENQGASKDTQYF. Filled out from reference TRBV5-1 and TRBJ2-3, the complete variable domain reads KAGVTQTPRYLIKTRGQQVTLSCSPISGHRSVSWYQQTPGQGLQFLFEYFSETQRNKGNFPGRFSGRQFSNSRSEMNVSTLELGDSALYLCASSENQGASKDTQYFGPGTRLTVL.

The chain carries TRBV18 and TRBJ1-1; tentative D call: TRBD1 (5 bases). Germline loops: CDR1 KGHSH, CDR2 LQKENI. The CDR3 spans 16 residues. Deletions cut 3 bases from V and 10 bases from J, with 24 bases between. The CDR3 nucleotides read TGTGCCAGCTCACCTCTGCCTGGGATGTTAGGGGTGGCAGCTTTCTTT. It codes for CASSPLPGMLGVAAFF.

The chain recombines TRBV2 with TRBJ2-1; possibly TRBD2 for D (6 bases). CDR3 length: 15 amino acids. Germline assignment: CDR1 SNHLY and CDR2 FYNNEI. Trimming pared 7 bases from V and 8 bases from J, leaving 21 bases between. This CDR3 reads CASTLSGSIIYEQFF. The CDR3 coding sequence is TGTGCCAGCACCTTATCCGGGAGTATCATCTATGAGCAGTTCTTC.

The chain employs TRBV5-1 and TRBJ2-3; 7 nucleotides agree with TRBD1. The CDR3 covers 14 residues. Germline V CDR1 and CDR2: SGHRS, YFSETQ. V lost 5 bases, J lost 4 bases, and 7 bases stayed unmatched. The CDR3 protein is CASRVTGLADTQYF. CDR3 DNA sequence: TGCGCCAGCAGAGTGACAGGGTTAGCAGATACGCAGTATTTT.

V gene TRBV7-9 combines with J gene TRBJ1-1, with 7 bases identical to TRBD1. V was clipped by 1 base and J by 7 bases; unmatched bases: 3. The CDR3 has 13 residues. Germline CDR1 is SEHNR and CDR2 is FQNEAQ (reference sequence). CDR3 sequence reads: CASSLDGQDEAFF. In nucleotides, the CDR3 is TGTGCCAGCAGCTTAGATGGACAGGATGAAGCTTTCTTT. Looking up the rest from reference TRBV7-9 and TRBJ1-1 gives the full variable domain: DTGVSQNPRHKITKRGQNVTFRCDPISEHNRLYWYRQTLGQGPEFLTYFQNEAQLEKSRLLSDRFSAERPKGSFSTLEIQRTEQGDSAMYLCASSLDGQDEAFFGQGTRLTVV.

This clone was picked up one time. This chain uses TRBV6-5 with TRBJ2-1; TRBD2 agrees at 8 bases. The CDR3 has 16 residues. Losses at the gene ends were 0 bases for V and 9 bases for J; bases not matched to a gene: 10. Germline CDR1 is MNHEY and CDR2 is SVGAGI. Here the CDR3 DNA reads TGTGCCAGCAGTTACTCGCCAGCGGGAGATCATCGTGAGCAGTTCTTC. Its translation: CASSYSPAGDHREQFF.

The CDR3 DNA reads TGTGCCAGTTCCGACAGGATCGGTGAGCAGTTCTTC. Protein product: CASSDRIGEQFF. This chain connects TRBV19 to TRBJ2-1; tentative D call: TRBD1 (6 bases). In germline, CDR1 is LNHDA, CDR2 SQIVND (reference sequence). V was pared by 8 bases and J by 9 bases, with 14 bases between. This CDR3 has 12 amino acids.

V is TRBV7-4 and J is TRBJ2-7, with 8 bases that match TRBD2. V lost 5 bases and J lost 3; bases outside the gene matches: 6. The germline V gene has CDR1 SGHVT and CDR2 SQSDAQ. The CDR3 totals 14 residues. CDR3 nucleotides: TGTGCCAGCAGCCCTCGGGAGGGCCACTACGAGCAGTACTTC. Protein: CASSPREGHYEQYF.

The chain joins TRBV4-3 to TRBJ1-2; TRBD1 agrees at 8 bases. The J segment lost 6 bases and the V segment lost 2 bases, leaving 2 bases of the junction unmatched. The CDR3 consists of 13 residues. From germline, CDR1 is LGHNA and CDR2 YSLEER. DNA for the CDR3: TGCGCCAGCAGCCAAACAGGGGGGGATGGCTACACCTTC. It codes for CASSQTGGDGYTF.

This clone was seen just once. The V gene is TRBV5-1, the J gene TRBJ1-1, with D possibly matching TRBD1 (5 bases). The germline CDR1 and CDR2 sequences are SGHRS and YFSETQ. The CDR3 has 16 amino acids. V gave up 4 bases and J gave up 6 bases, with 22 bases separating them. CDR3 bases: TGCGCCAGCAGCCCGCCGGTTCTACAGGCCGGCTCTGAAGCTTTCTTT. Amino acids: CASSPPVLQAGSEAFF.

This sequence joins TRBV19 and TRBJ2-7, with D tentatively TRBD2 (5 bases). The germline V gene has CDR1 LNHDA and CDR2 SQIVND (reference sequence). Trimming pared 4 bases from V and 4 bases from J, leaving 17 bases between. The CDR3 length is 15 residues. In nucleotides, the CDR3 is TGTGCCAGTAGTACCCCGTACGGGGAGCTTTACGAGCAGTACTTC. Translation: CASSTPYGELYEQYF.

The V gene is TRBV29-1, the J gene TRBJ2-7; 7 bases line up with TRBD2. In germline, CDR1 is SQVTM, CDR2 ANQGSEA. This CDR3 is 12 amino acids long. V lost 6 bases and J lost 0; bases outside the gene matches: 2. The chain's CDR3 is CSVAGSSYEQYF. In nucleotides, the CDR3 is TGCAGCGTAGCGGGGAGCTCCTACGAGCAGTACTTC.

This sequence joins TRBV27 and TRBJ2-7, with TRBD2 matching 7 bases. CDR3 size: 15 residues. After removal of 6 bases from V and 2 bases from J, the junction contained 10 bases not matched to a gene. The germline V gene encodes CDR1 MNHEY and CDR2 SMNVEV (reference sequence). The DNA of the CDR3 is TGTGCCAGCAGAACCCTGGGACTACCAACCTACGAGCAGTACTTC. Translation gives CASRTLGLPTYEQYF.

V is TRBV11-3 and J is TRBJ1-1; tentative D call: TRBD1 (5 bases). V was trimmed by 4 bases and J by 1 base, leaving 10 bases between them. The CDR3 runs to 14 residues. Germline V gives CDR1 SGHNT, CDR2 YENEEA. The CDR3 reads CASSSTVPNTEAFF. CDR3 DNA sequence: TGTGCCAGCAGCTCGACAGTTCCGAACACTGAAGCTTTCTTT.